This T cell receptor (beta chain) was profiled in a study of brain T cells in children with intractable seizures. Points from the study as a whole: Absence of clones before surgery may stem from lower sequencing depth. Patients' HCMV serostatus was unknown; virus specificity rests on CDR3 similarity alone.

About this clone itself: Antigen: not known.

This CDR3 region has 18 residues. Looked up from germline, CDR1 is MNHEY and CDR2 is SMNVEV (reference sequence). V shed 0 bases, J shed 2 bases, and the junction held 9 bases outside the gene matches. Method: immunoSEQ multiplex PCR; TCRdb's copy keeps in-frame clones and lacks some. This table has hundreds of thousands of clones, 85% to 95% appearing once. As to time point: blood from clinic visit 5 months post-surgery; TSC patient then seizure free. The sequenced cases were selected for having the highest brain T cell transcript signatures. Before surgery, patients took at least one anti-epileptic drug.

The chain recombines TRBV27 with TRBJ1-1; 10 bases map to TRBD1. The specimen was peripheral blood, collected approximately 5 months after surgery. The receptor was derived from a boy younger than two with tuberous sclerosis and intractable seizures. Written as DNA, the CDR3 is TGTGCCAGCAGTTTATCGAATGTGGGACAGGGGCCTAACACTGAAGCTTTCTTT. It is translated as CASSLSNVGQGPNTEAFF.